The clone carrying this T cell receptor beta chain was observed many times. What it binds is not known. Exclusion followed for patients with uncontrolled infection, other autoimmune disease, pregnancy or lactation. Amplification targeted TCR beta CDR3 regions from RNA transcripts. When the TCR CDR3 underwent first-round RT-PCR, the HTBI primer set was used. Via MiXCR, TCRdb re-called the multiplex PCR reads, giving one row per CDR3 protein. This sample carries 150,000 or so distinct CDR3 sequences, 8% to 9.5% of them seen once, and the ten largest clones take 22%. These data come from a study of T cells in Graves' hyperthyroidism and ophthalmopathy. Broader study findings: Researchers found most expanded thyroid clonotypes above 0.001 in blood as well.

The V end was cut by 3 bases, the J end by 9 bases, with 9 bases between. CDR1 and CDR2 from the germline V gene are MNHNS and SASEGT. This CDR3 is 12 amino acids long. The chain joins TRBV6-1 to TRBJ2-1; D perhaps matches TRBD1 (5 bases). This receptor was taken from a woman under 30 with Graves' hyperthyroidism that later progressed to Graves' ophthalmopathy. The sequencing sample was made of blood. DNA for the CDR3: TGTGCCAGCAGTGAGCTAGGGGTTGAGCAGTTCTTC. Protein product: CASSELGVEQFF.